This T cell receptor beta chain derives from a study of cytomegalovirus exposure and HLA in healthy donors. Whole-study context: The approximately 120 validation repertoires were reported in a later analysis to have been generated on the same platform as the 666 first-cohort repertoires. Findings and limits, study-wide: Through in vitro validation, three CMV-associated chains were shown to be specific for CMV antigens. The study designated roughly 150 TCR beta chains cytomegalovirus-associated.

Details on this clone: Its antigen remains unknown.

TCRdb's copy holds only in-frame clones and misses some; the assay was immunoSEQ multiplex PCR. The table records approximately 260,000 clones, 80% to 90% of them present only once. Germline V gene data show CDR1 as MNHEY and CDR2 as SVGAGI. The V end lost 6 bases, the J end lost 8 bases, and 19 bases lay between the germline ends. This CDR3 comprises 15 residues. The receptor's source is a woman younger than 35 in good health and CMV-seronegative. The V call is TRBV6-5, the J call TRBJ1-4; the D gene is possibly TRBD1 (6 bases). Input material: PBMCs. The CDR3 DNA is TGTGCCAGCAGATTTCTCTCGGGGAGGGGGGAAAAACTGTTTTTT. Amino acids: CASRFLSGRGEKLFF.